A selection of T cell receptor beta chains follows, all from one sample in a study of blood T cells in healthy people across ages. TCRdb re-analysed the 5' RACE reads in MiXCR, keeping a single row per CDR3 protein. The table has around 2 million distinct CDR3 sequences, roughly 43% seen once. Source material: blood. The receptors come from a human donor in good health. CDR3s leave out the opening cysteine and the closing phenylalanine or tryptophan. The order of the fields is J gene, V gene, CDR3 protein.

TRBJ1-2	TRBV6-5	ASSWRGGYGYT
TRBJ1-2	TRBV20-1	SARRGNYGYT
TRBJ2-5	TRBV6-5	ASRRAGGESQY
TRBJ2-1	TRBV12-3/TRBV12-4	ASSFFQRDGYEQF
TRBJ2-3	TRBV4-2	ASSGRVGTSGDPHTQY
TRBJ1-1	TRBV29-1	SAGYQAEAF
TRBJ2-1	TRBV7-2	ASSLGDRGSEQF
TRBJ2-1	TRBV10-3	AIRSGTLDNNEQF
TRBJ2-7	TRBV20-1	SAPSGTIYEQY
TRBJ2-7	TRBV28	ASRGRETSDYEQY
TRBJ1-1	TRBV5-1	ASSSQGQGVTEAF
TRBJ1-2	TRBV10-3	AISVNNNYGYT
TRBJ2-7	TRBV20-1	GARGSAGYYEQY
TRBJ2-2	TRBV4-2	ASSQDTTSTGELF
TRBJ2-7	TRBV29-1	SVYRDSFYEQY
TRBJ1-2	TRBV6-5	ASSYSGGSRNYGYT
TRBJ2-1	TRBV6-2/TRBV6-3	ASSYPRDEQF
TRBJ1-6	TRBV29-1	SVGATDNSPLH
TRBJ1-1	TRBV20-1	SAGNRGRAF
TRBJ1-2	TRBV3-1	ASSPEGVRGYT
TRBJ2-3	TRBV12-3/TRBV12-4	ASREDIGTDTQY
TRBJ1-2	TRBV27	ASSPGPGTGNYGYT
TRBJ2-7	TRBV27	ASSLGTVPYEQY
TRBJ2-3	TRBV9	ASSTGTGLRDTQY